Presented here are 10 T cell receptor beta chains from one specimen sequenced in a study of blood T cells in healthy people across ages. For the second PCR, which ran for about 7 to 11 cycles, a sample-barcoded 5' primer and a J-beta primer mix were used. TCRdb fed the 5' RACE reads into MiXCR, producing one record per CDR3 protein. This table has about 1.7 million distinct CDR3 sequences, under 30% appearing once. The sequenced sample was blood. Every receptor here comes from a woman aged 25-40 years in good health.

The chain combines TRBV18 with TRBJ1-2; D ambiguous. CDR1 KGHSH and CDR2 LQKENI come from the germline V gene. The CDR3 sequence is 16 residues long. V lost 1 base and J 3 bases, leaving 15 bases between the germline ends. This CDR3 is CASSPRSSEPDYGYTF. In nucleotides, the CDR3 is TGTGCCAGCTCACCACGTAGCTCGGAACCTGACTATGGCTACACCTTC.

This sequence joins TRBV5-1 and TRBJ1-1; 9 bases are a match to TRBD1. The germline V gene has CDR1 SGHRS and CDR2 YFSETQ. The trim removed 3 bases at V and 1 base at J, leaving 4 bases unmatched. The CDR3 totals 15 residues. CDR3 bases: TGCGCCAGCAGCTACGAGGACAGGGGGAACACTGAAGCTTTCTTT. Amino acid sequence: CASSYEDRGNTEAFF.

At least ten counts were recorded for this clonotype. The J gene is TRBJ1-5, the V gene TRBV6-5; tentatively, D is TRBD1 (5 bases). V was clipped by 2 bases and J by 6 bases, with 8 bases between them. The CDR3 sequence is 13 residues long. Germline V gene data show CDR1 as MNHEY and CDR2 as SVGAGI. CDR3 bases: TGTGCCAGCAGTTACGGTACAGGTCAGCCCCAGCATTTT. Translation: CASSYGTGQPQHF.

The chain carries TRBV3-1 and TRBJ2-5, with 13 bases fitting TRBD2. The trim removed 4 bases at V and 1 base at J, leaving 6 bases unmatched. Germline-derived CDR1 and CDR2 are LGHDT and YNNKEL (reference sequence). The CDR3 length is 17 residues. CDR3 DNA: TGTGCCAGCAGCCCTAGGACTAGCGGGAGAAGCCAAGAGACCCAGTACTTC. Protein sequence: CASSPRTSGRSQETQYF.

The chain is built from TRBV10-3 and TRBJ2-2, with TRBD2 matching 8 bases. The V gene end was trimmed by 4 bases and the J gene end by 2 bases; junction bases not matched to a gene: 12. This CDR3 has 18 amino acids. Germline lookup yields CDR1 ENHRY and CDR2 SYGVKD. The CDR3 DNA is TGTGCCATCAGTGGACGGACAGCGGGAGCGGGAAACACCGGGGAGCTGTTTTTT. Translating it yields CAISGRTAGAGNTGELFF.

The CDR3 sequence: CASTYQDRGVEQPQHF. DNA of the CDR3: TGTGCCAGTACGTACCAGGACAGGGGAGTTGAACAGCCCCAGCATTTT. The chain links TRBV27 to TRBJ1-5, with 9 bases identical to TRBD1. There are 16 residues in the CDR3. The germline gives CDR1 MNHEY, CDR2 SMNVEV (reference sequence). The J segment lost 7 bases and the V segment lost 9 bases, leaving 16 bases of the junction unmatched.

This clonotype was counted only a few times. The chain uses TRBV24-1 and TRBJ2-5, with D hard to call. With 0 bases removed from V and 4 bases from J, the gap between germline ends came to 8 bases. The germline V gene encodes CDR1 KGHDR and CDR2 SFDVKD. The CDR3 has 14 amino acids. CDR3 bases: TGTGCCACCAGTGATTTGAGCCCACTAGAGACCCAGTACTTC. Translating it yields CATSDLSPLETQYF.

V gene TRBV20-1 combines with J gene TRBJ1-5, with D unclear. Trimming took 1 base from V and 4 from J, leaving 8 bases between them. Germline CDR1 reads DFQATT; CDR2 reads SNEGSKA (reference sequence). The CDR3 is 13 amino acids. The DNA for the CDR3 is TGCAGTGCTAGAGTTTTGGGGAATCAGCCCCAGCATTTT. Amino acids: CSARVLGNQPQHF.

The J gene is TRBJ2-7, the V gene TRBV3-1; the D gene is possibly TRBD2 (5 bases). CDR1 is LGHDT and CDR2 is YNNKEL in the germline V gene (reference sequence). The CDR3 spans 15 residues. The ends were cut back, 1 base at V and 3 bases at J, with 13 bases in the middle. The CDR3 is CASSQAGPAVYEQYF. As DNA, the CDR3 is TGTGCCAGCAGCCAAGCAGGACCAGCGGTCTACGAGCAGTACTTC.

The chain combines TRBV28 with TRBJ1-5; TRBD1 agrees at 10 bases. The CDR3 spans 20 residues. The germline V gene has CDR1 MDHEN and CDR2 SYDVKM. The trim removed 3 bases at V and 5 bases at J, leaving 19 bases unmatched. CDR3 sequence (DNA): TGTGCCAGCAGTTTTGGTCGTTGGGACAGGGGAAGGAGAAAGGATCAGCCCCAGCATTTT. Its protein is CASSFGRWDRGRRKDQPQHF.